Detailed here is one T cell receptor beta chain. This sample is drawn from a study of blood T cell repertoires in COVID-19. For the study at large: COVID-19 samples, acute and convalescent, were from the United States, Italy and Spain. Sources were T cells, B-cell-depleted T cells, or PBMCs; the material itself was cDNA or gDNA.

Original processing methods: Reference gene primers were amplified, and this amplification served to estimate nucleated cell counts. The protocol was immunoSEQ multiplex PCR, while the TCRdb copy is restricted to in-frame clones and leaves out a portion. The DNA gave D and trimming, while V, J and clone size come from that table. Among 86,000 or so clones listed, roughly four fifths were seen once. The sample was peripheral blood. The clonotype originates from a woman of 80 years or more with acute or convalescent COVID-19.

For the CDR3, the DNA is TGCGCCAGCAGCGTTGGACAGGCTGGAATTCAGTACTTC. Translating it yields CASSVGQAGIQYF. This sequence joins TRBV5-1 and TRBJ2-4, with TRBD1 matching over 7 bases. CDR3 size: 13 residues. The junction had 8 bases not matched to a gene; V was cut back by 4 bases and J by 10 bases. Germline-derived CDR1 and CDR2 are SGHRS and YFSETQ.